The 23 T cell receptor beta chains listed next were all sequenced from one sample in a study of cytomegalovirus exposure and HLA in healthy donors. Researchers ran the PCR with 60 Vbeta and 13 Jbeta primers. This table comes from immunoSEQ multiplex PCR, and its TCRdb copy is limited to in-frame clones, with some not included. There are around 110,000 clones in the sample; 65% to 80% occur only once, and 2.5% to 3% lies in the top ten. The specimen was PBMCs. These receptors originate from a male donor in good health and CMV-seropositive.

The V gene is TRBV5-1, the J gene TRBJ2-6; TRBD1 aligns across 8 bases. The CDR3 loop spans 17 amino acids. Germline values: CDR1 SGHRS, CDR2 YFSETQ. J lost 4 bases, V lost 4 bases, and 10 bases had no gene match. The CDR3: CASSPSRDRSGANVLTF. The CDR3, as DNA: TGCGCCAGCAGCCCGTCCCGGGACAGGAGCGGGGCCAACGTCCTGACTTTC.

In its sample, this clone was seen a few times. The V call is TRBV4-3, the J call TRBJ1-4; TRBD1 agrees at 8 bases. The CDR3 totals 14 residues. Trimming took 5 bases from V and 5 from J; bases not matched to a gene: 4. From germline, CDR1 is LGHNA and CDR2 YSLEER. The CDR3 protein is CASSWDRSNEKLFF. The CDR3 nucleotides are TGCGCCAGCAGCTGGGACAGGTCAAATGAAAAACTGTTTTTT.

This clone came up a few times. The chain combines TRBV7-9 with TRBJ2-1, with D unclear. The CDR3 sequence is 12 residues long. Germline V gene data show CDR1 as SEHNR and CDR2 as FQNEAQ (reference sequence). With 5 bases removed from V and 4 bases from J, the gap between germline ends came to 6 bases. The CDR3 DNA sequence: TGTGCCAGCAGCGGTACTTACAATGAGCAGTTCTTC. Its translation: CASSGTYNEQFF.

The chain couples TRBV4-2 to TRBJ2-5; 8 bases agree with TRBD1. Germline V gene lookup returns CDR1 LGHNA and CDR2 YNFKEQ. This CDR3 has 16 amino acids. With 1 base clipped from V and 3 bases from J, the junction kept 7 bases outside the gene matches. The CDR3 sequence is CASSQALAGGKETQYF. The CDR3, as DNA: TGTGCCAGCAGCCAAGCCCTCGCAGGGGGCAAAGAGACCCAGTACTTC.

This clone showed up just a few times. V and J are TRBV7-8 and TRBJ2-7; D is possibly TRBD1 (6 bases). The V gene lost 4 bases and the J gene lost 4 bases, with 17 bases spanning the gap. The CDR3 spans 15 residues. From germline, CDR1 is SGHVS and CDR2 FQNEAQ. DNA for the CDR3: TGTGCCAGCAGCTCCTCAGGGGTATCCTTTTACGAGCAGTACTTC. It is translated as CASSSSGVSFYEQYF.

The gene calls are TRBV9 and TRBJ2-5; the D gene is possibly TRBD2 (5 bases). Trimming stripped 3 bases from V and 5 bases from J, with 14 bases between. Germline loops: CDR1 SGDLS, CDR2 YYNGEE. The CDR3 has 14 amino acids. The CDR3 nucleotides read TGTGCCAGCAGCGAGGGAAGAGGGCTGGAGACCCAGTACTTC. It yields the protein CASSEGRGLETQYF.

The genes are TRBV6-1 and TRBJ2-5; D is ambiguous. Trimming took off 6 bases at V and 0 bases at J, with 8 bases between the two ends. Germline V lookup: CDR1 MNHNS, CDR2 SASEGT. The CDR3 sequence is 13 residues long. The CDR3 protein is CASRATNQETQYF. CDR3 DNA: TGTGCCAGCAGAGCAACTAACCAAGAGACCCAGTACTTC.

The V call is TRBV7-9, the J call TRBJ2-1; 9 bases are a match to TRBD2. J was trimmed by 7 bases and V by 5 bases; bases with no gene match: 12. The CDR3 loop spans 16 amino acids. Germline V lookup: CDR1 SEHNR, CDR2 FQNEAQ (reference sequence). As DNA, the CDR3 is TGTGCCAGCAGCCAAAGTGTAGCGGGAGCGGGTAATGAGCAGTTCTTC. Translation: CASSQSVAGAGNEQFF.

The CDR3 sequence is CASSSRGGWETQYF. The CDR3 region has the DNA TGTGCCAGCAGCTCGCGGGGGGGCTGGGAGACCCAGTACTTC. The V and J genes are TRBV7-2 and TRBJ2-5; 9 nucleotides line up with TRBD2. V lost 4 bases, J lost 5 bases, and 5 bases stayed unmatched. Per the germline V gene, CDR1 is SGHTA and CDR2 is FQGNSA. This CDR3 region has 14 residues.

This clone was seen more than once but under ten times. The V gene is TRBV25-1, the J gene TRBJ1-3, with D maybe TRBD1 (6 bases). V lost 6 bases, J lost 3 bases, and 18 bases lay in between. The V gene's germline CDR1 is MGHDK and CDR2 SYGVNS. The CDR3 runs 16 residues. CDR3 sequence: CASSSNRVTNGNTIYF. Here the CDR3 DNA reads TGTGCCAGCAGCTCGAACAGGGTAACTAATGGAAACACCATATATTTT.

The gene calls are TRBV19 and TRBJ1-5; tentatively, D is TRBD1 (5 bases). V was shortened by 10 bases and J by 2 bases, with 12 bases between the two germline ends. From germline, CDR1 is LNHDA and CDR2 SQIVND (reference sequence). The CDR3 runs 13 residues. This CDR3 is CATQRGGNQPQHF. The CDR3 coding sequence is TGTGCCACTCAAAGGGGTGGCAATCAGCCCCAGCATTTT.

The chain has TRBV7-3 and TRBJ2-1, with D hard to call. From germline, CDR1 is SGHTA and CDR2 FQGTGA. The V gene lost 2 bases and the J gene lost 2 bases, with 10 bases spanning the gap. The CDR3 contains 15 residues. The DNA for the CDR3 is TGTGCCAGCAGCTTACTTCCGCTAGCCTACAATGAGCAGTTCTTC. As protein: CASSLLPLAYNEQFF.

V and J are TRBV7-2 and TRBJ2-5; D possibly corresponds to TRBD1 (7 bases). V shed 1 base and J shed 2 bases, with 14 bases lying between them. Germline loops: CDR1 SGHTA, CDR2 FQGNSA. The CDR3 consists of 16 residues. Here the CDR3 reads CASSLGGARGQETQYF. The CDR3 DNA follows: TGTGCCAGCAGCTTAGGCGGGGCCAGGGGGCAAGAGACCCAGTACTTC.

The chain carries TRBV7-2 and TRBJ1-4; 10 bases align to TRBD1. Germline V gene sequence: CDR1 SGHTA, CDR2 FQGNSA. The V and J ends lost 0 bases and 7 bases, in that order; junction bases with no gene match: 5. The CDR3 runs 16 residues. In nucleotides, the CDR3 is TGTGCCAGCAGCTTAGCCGGGACAGGGGTCCGTGAAAAACTGTTTTTT. Translating gives CASSLAGTGVREKLFF.

This chain uses TRBV15 with TRBJ2-7; 7 bases are a match to TRBD2. Looked up from germline, CDR1 is LNHNV and CDR2 is YYDKDF (reference sequence). V trimming: 1 base; J trimming: 6 bases; junction bases outside the gene matches: 3. This CDR3 is built from 13 residues. CDR3 in amino acids: CATSRGGGGEQYF. In DNA form, the CDR3 reads TGTGCCACCAGCAGAGGGGGCGGGGGCGAGCAGTACTTC. The full variable domain, with the rest looked up from reference TRBV15 and TRBJ2-7, is DAMVIQNPRYQVTQFGKPVTLSCSQTLNHNVMYWYQQKSSQAPKLLFHYYDKDFNNEADTPDNFQSRRPNTSFCFLDIRSPGLGDTAMYLCATSRGGGGEQYFGPGTRLTVT.

The gene calls are TRBV15 and TRBJ1-6, with D uncertain. The CDR3 spans 17 residues. Germline lookup yields CDR1 LNHNV and CDR2 YYDKDF (reference sequence). V lost 5 bases, J lost 10 bases, and 24 bases lay in between. The DNA of the CDR3 is TGTGCCACCAGCTTCTACTTTACGGCGGCGGGAGTGTCACCCCTCCACTTT. Translating gives CATSFYFTAAGVSPLHF. Filled out from reference TRBV15 and TRBJ1-6, the complete variable domain reads DAMVIQNPRYQVTQFGKPVTLSCSQTLNHNVMYWYQQKSSQAPKLLFHYYDKDFNNEADTPDNFQSRRPNTSFCFLDIRSPGLGDTAMYLCATSFYFTAAGVSPLHFGNGTRLTVT.

The rearrangement uses TRBV5-4 and TRBJ2-7, with D tentatively TRBD1 (5 bases). The CDR3 has 15 residues. V lost 1 base and J 0 bases, leaving 11 bases between the germline ends. CDR1 is SGHNT and CDR2 is YYREEE in the germline V gene (reference sequence). The CDR3 nucleotides are TGTGCCAGCAGCTTGTTTGACAGTCCCTCCTACGAGCAGTACTTC. Residues: CASSLFDSPSYEQYF.

This chain connects TRBV25-1 to TRBJ2-7; D is possibly TRBD1 (5 bases). The V gene's germline CDR1 is MGHDK and CDR2 SYGVNS. Trimming pared 2 bases from V and 4 bases from J, leaving 12 bases between. The CDR3 totals 14 residues. CDR3 in DNA: TGTGCCAGCAGTGAAGGACACGGCTGGTACGAGCAGTACTTC. The encoded protein is CASSEGHGWYEQYF.

This clone was seen only once. This rearrangement joins TRBV25-1 to TRBJ2-7; 7 bases align to TRBD2. The CDR3 length is 16 residues. From germline, CDR1 is MGHDK and CDR2 SYGVNS. V was pared by 7 bases and J by 2 bases, with 14 bases of the junction left unmatched. The CDR3 region is CASTPKTWEGTYEQYF. In DNA form, the CDR3 reads TGTGCCAGCACTCCAAAAACATGGGAGGGCACCTACGAGCAGTACTTC.

The chain carries TRBV5-1 and TRBJ2-2; D is possibly TRBD1 (7 bases). V lost 6 bases to trimming and J lost 5 bases, with 20 bases between them. Germline V lookup: CDR1 SGHRS, CDR2 YFSETQ. This CDR3 is built from 16 residues. CDR3 coding DNA: TGCGCCAGCACTCCCGGCGGGACAGCGTTTACCGGGGAGCTGTTTTTT. Translating gives CASTPGGTAFTGELFF.

The J gene is TRBJ1-1, the V gene TRBV7-2; no clear D gene. Germline lookup yields CDR1 SGHTA and CDR2 FQGNSA. CDR3 length: 15 amino acids. Trimming left V 7 bases short and J 3 bases short, with 18 bases between. The chain's CDR3 is CASILSGGWDTEAFF. The CDR3 nucleotides read TGTGCCAGCATCCTTTCGGGTGGGTGGGACACTGAAGCTTTCTTT. The full variable domain, rest sourced from reference TRBV7-2 and TRBJ1-1, is GAGVSQSPSNKVTEKGKDVELRCDPISGHTALYWYRQSLGQGLEFLIYFQGNSAPDKSGLPSDRFSAERTGGSVSTLTIQRTQQEDSAVYLCASILSGGWDTEAFFGQGTRLTVV.

V usage is TRBV6-4 and J usage is TRBJ1-5, with D perhaps TRBD1 (5 bases). Deletions cut 3 bases from V and 7 bases from J, with 10 bases between. The CDR3 runs 13 residues. Germline CDR1 reads MRHNA; CDR2 reads SNTAGT. The CDR3 region has the DNA TGTGCCAGCAGTGAGGGGGGAGGGCAGCCCCAGCATTTT. Translation: CASSEGGGQPQHF.

This clone was observed a few times. The V call is TRBV4-3, the J call TRBJ1-5, with 11 bases fitting TRBD1. V shed 4 bases, J shed 6 bases, and the junction held 8 bases outside the gene matches. Germline CDR1 is LGHNA and CDR2 is YSLEER. The CDR3 is 16 residues long. This chain's CDR3 is CASSPGQGAIFQPQHF. The DNA of the CDR3 is TGCGCCAGCAGCCCTGGACAGGGGGCTATATTTCAGCCCCAGCATTTT.